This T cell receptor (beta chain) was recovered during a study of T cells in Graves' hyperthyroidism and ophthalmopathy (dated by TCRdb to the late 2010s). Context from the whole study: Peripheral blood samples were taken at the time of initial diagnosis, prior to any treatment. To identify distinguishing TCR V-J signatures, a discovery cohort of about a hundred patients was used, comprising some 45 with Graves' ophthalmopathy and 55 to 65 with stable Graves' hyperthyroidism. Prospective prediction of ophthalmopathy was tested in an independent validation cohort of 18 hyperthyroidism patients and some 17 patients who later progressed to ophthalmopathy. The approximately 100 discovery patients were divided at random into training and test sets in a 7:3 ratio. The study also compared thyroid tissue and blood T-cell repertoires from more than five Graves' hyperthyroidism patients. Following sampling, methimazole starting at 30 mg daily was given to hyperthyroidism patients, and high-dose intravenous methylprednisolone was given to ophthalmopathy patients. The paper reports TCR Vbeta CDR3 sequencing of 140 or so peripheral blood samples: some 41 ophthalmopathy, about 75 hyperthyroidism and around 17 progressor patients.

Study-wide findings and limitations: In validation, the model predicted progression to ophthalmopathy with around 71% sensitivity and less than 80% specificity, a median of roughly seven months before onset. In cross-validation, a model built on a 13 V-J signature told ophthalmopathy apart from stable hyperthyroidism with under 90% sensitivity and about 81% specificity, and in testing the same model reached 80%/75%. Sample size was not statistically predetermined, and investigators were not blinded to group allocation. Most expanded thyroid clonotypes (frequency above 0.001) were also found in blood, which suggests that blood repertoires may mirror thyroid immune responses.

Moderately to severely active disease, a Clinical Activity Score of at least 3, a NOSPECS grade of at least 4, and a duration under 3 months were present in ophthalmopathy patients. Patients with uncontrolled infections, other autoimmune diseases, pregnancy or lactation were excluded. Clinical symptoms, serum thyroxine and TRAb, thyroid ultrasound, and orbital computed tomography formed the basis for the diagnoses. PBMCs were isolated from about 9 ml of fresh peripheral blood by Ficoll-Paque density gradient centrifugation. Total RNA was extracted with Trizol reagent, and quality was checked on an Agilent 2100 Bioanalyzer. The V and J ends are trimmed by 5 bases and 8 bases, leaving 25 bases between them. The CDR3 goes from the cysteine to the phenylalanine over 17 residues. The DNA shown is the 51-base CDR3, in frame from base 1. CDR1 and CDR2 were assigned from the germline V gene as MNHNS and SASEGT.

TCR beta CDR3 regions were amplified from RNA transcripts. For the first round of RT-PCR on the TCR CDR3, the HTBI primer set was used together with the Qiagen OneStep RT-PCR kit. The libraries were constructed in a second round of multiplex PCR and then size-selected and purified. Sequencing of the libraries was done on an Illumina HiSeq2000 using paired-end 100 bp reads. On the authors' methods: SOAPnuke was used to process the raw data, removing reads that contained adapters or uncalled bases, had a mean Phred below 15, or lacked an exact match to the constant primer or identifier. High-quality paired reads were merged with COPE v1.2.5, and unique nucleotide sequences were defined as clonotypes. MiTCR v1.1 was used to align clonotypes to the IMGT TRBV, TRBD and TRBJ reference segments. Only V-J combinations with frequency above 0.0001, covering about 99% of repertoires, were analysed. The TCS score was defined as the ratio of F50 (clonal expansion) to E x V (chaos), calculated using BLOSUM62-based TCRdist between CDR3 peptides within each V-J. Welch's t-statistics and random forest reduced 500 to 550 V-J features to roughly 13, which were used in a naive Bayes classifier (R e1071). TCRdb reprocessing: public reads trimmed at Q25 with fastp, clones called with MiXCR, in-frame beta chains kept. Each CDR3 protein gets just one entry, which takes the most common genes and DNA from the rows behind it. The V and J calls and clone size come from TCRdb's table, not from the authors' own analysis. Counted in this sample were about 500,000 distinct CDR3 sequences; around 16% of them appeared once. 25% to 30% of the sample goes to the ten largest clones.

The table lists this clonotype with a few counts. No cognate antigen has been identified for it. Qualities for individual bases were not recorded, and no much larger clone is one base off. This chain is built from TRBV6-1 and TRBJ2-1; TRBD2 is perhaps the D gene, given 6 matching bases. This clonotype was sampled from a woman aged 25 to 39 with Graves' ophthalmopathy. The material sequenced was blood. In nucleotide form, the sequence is TGTGCCAGCAGTAGGCGGTGGGGCGGGATAAGGTCCCATGAGCAGTTCTTC. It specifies CASSRRWGGIRSHEQFF.